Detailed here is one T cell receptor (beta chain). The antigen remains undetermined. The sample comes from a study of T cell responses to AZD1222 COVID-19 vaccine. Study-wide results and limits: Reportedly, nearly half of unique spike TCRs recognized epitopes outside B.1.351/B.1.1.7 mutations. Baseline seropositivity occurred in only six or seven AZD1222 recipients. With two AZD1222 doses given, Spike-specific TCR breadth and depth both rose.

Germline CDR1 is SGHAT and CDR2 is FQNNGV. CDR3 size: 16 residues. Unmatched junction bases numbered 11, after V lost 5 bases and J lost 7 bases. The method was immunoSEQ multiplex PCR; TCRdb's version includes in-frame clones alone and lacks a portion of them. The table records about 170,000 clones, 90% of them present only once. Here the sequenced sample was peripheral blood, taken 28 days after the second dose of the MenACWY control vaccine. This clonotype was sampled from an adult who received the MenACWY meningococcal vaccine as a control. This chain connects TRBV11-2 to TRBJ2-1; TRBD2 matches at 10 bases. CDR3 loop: CASSPTWASGSNEQFF. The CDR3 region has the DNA TGTGCCAGCAGCCCTACTTGGGCTAGCGGGAGTAATGAGCAGTTCTTC.